The rows below give T cell receptor beta chains drawn from one sample of a study of neurological immune-mediated disorders. TCRdb reprocessed the 5' RACE reads via MiXCR and lists one record per CDR3 protein. There are roughly 76,000 distinct CDR3 sequences in the sample; approximately 3.4% occur only once, and about 5.5% lies in the top ten. The sample was PBMCs. The receptors shown here come from a woman aged 45 to 65 with multiple sclerosis. CDR3s include the opening cysteine and the closing phenylalanine or tryptophan. Each record gives: V gene, J gene, clone size, D gene, CDR3 protein, CDR3 DNA. D genes are given only for firm matches. The listing skips clone size in some rows; elsewhere it reads once, few, many or a size class.

V: TRBV7-2
J: TRBJ2-1
size: many
D: .
CDR3: CASSLGGSSNEQFF
DNA: TGTGCCAGCAGCTTAGGGGGTAGTTCCAATGAGCAGTTCTTC

V: TRBV4-3
J: TRBJ2-7
size: many
D: TRBD1
CDR3: CASSQDGQGAYEQYF
DNA: TGCGCCAGCAGCCAAGACGGGCAGGGGGCGTACGAGCAGTACTTC

V: TRBV5-1
J: TRBJ1-5
size: many
D: .
CDR3: CASSLIPGSNQPQHF
DNA: TGCGCCAGCAGCTTGATCCCGGGTAGCAATCAGCCCCAGCATTTT

V: TRBV28
J: TRBJ1-4
size: many
D: .
CDR3: CASSLLGPRGEKLFF
DNA: TGTGCCAGCAGTTTATTAGGGCCCCGAGGGGAAAAACTGTTTTTT

V: TRBV28
J: TRBJ2-7
size: few
D: TRBD2
CDR3: CASSLLGLAGAASYEQYF
DNA: TGTGCCAGCAGTTTATTGGGGCTAGCGGGAGCGGCGTCCTACGAGCAGTACTTC

V: TRBV6-5
J: TRBJ1-2
size: many
D: TRBD1
CDR3: CASRRTGRNYGYTF
DNA: TGTGCCAGCAGGAGGACAGGGAGGAACTATGGCTACACCTTC

V: TRBV20-1
J: TRBJ1-1
size: many
D: .
CDR3: CSARDWARNTEAFF
DNA: TGCAGTGCTAGAGACTGGGCCAGGAACACTGAAGCTTTCTTT

V: TRBV20-1
J: TRBJ2-2
size: many
D: TRBD1
CDR3: CSASPPDRALTGELFF
DNA: TGCAGTGCTAGCCCCCCTGACAGGGCCCTCACCGGGGAGCTGTTTTTT

V: TRBV10-3
J: TRBJ1-2
size: many
D: TRBD1
CDR3: CAISRQGPNYGYTF
DNA: TGTGCCATCAGCCGACAGGGCCCTAACTATGGCTACACCTTC

V: TRBV20-1
J: TRBJ1-2
size: many
D: TRBD1
CDR3: CSARKQGLGGYTF
DNA: TGCAGTGCTCGCAAACAGGGGCTAGGTGGCTACACCTTC

V: TRBV12-3/TRBV12-4
J: TRBJ2-3
size: many
D: TRBD2
CDR3: CASSPGLGTDTQYF
DNA: TGTGCCAGCAGTCCGGGACTAGGAACAGATACGCAGTATTTT

V: TRBV28
J: TRBJ2-7
size: .
D: TRBD2
CDR3: CASSSGLAGVRKVNEQYF
DNA: TGTGCCAGCAGTTCGGGACTAGCGGGAGTAAGGAAGGTGAACGAGCAGTACTTT

V: TRBV6-2/TRBV6-3
J: TRBJ2-2
size: many
D: TRBD2
CDR3: CASSTRILAGTNTGELFF
DNA: TGTGCCAGCAGTACCCGGATACTAGCGGGAACAAACACCGGGGAGCTGTTTTTT

V: TRBV11-1
J: TRBJ2-7
size: many
D: .
CDR3: CASSGAPNEQYF
DNA: TGTGCCAGCTCGGGGGCCCCTAACGAGCAGTACTTC

V: TRBV19
J: TRBJ1-5
size: many
D: .
CDR3: CASSVGDGQPQHF
DNA: TGTGCCAGTAGTGTCGGGGACGGTCAGCCCCAGCATTTT

V: TRBV7-9
J: TRBJ1-2
size: medium-sized
D: TRBD1
CDR3: CASSLVVGTGYGYTF
DNA: TGTGCCAGCAGCTTAGTAGTCGGGACAGGATATGGCTACACCTTC

V: TRBV7-9
J: TRBJ2-5
size: many
D: .
CDR3: CASSYGETQYF
DNA: TGTGCCAGCAGCTACGGAGAGACCCAGTACTTC

V: TRBV11-1
J: TRBJ2-1
size: many
D: .
CDR3: CASSLIDEQFF
DNA: TGTGCCAGCAGCTTAATAGATGAGCAGTTCTTC

V: TRBV20-1
J: TRBJ2-4
size: many
D: .
CDR3: CSASFRGSQYF
DNA: TGCAGTGCTAGTTTTCGAGGATCCCAGTACTTC

V: TRBV28
J: TRBJ2-1
size: .
D: .
CDR3: CASSFVRSSYNEQFF
DNA: TGTGCCAGCAGTTTCGTGCGGAGCTCCTACAATGAGCAGTTCTTC

V: TRBV3-1
J: TRBJ2-2
size: many
D: TRBD1
CDR3: CASTRQGANTGELFF
DNA: TGTGCCAGCACCCGACAGGGGGCGAACACCGGGGAGCTGTTTTTT

V: TRBV20-1
J: TRBJ1-3
size: many
D: .
CDR3: CSAMEQRNTIYF
DNA: TGCAGTGCTATGGAACAGCGAAACACCATATATTTT

V: TRBV20-1
J: TRBJ2-3
size: many
D: TRBD1
CDR3: CSARLGQGLPDTQYF
DNA: TGCAGTGCTAGATTAGGACAGGGCCTACCAGATACGCAGTATTTT

V: TRBV3-1
J: TRBJ2-3
size: many
D: TRBD2
CDR3: CASSQGRSGGDTQYF
DNA: TGTGCCAGCAGCCAAGGGCGTTCGGGGGGAGATACGCAGTATTTT